Sequencing of this T cell receptor beta chain was carried out in a study of OX40 agonist ivuxolimab in advanced cancers. On the study more broadly: Patients assigned to dose escalation were diagnosed with hepatocellular carcinoma, melanoma, renal cell or head and neck cancer. A mean age of approximately 58 years, range roughly 20 to 90, was recorded, and approximately 79% were male. Two patients with cutaneous melanoma and one with hepatocellular carcinoma, three in total, showed partial responses.

V was pared by 3 bases and J by 7 bases, with 3 bases of the junction left unmatched. There are 14 residues in the CDR3. Per germline, CDR1 KGHSH and CDR2 LQKENI. Libraries were prepared by immunoSEQ multiplex PCR; TCRdb keeps only in-frame clonotypes and omits some of them. Among under 95,000 clones listed, approximately 84% were seen once. About this clone: The antigen is undetermined.

Study-level points and caveats: CD4+ and CD8+ blood T cells expanded clonally by week 6 at 0.1 to 3.0 mg/kg.

The receptor was isolated from an adult with an advanced solid tumor such as melanoma, head and neck, liver or kidney cancer. The chain employs TRBV18 and TRBJ2-1, with 10 nucleotides matching TRBD2. The source material was CD4+ or CD8+ T cells sorted from blood, sampled in a trial of the OX40 agonist ivuxolimab. CDR3 protein: CASSPSGGLNEQFF. The CDR3, as DNA: TGTGCCAGCTCACCTAGCGGGGGGCTAAATGAGCAGTTCTTC.